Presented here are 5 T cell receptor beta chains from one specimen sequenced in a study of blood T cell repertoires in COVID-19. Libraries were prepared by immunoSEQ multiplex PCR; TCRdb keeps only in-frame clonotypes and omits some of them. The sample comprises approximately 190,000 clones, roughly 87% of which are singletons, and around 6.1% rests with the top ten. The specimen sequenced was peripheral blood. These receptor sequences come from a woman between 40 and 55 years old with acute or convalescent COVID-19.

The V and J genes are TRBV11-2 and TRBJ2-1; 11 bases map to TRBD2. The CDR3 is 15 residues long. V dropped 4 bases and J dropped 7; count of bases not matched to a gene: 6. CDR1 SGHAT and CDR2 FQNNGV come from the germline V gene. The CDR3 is CASSSGTSGLNEQFF. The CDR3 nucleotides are TGTGCCAGCAGCTCCGGGACTAGCGGTTTGAATGAGCAGTTCTTC.

The CDR3 bases are TGTGCCAGCAGCTCGCCAGTGAACACCGGGGAGCTGTTTTTT. Its translation is CASSSPVNTGELFF. This chain connects TRBV7-8 to TRBJ2-2, with D uncertain. The CDR3 is 14 amino acids. Germline CDR1 SGHVS, CDR2 FQNEAQ. The V end was cut by 4 bases, the J end by 1 base, with 7 bases between. The variable domain in full, completed from reference TRBV7-8 and TRBJ2-2, reads GAGVSQSPRYKVAKRGQDVALRCDPISGHVSLFWYQQALGQGPEFLTYFQNEAQLDKSGLPSDRFFAERPEGSVSTLKIQRTQQEDSAVYLCASSSPVNTGELFFGEGSRLTVL.

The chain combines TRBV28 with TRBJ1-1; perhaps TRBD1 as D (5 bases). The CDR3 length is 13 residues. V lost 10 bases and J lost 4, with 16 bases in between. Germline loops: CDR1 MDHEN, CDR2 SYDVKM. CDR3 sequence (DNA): TGTGCCACCAGAAATACGGGGGGCACTGAAGCTTTCTTT. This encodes CATRNTGGTEAFF.

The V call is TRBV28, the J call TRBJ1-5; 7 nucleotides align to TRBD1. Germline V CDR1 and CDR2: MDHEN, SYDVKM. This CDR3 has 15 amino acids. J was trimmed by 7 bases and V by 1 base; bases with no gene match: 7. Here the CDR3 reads CASSLSNTGEQPQHF. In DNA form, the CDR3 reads TGTGCCAGCAGTTTATCCAACACAGGGGAGCAGCCCCAGCATTTT.

CDR3 coding DNA: TGTGCCAGCAGCTTGGTAGATAGCAATCAGCCCCAGCATTTT. It specifies CASSLVDSNQPQHF. The gene calls are TRBV5-8 and TRBJ1-5; D unresolved. CDR1 SGHTS and CDR2 YDEGEE come from the germline V gene. CDR3 length: 14 residues. Trimming cost V 0 bases and J 0 bases, with 4 bases left between them.